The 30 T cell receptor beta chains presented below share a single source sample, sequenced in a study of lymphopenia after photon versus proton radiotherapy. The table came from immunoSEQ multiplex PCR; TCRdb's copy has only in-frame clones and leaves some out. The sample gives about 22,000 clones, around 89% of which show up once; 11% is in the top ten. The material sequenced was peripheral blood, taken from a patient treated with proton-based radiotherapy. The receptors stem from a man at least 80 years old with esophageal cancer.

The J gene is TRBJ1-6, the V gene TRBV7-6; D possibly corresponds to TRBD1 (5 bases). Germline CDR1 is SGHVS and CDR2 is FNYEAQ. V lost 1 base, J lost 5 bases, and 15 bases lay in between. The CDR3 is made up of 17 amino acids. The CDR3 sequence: CASSLEGREWNNSPLHF. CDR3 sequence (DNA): TGTGCCAGCAGCTTAGAGGGGCGGGAGTGGAATAATTCACCCCTCCACTTT. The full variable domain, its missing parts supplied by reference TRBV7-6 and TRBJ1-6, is GAGVSQSPRYKVTKRGQDVALRCDPISGHVSLYWYRQALGQGPEFLTYFNYEAQQDKSGLPNDRFSAERPEGSISTLTIQRTEQRDSAMYRCASSLEGREWNNSPLHFGNGTRLTVT.

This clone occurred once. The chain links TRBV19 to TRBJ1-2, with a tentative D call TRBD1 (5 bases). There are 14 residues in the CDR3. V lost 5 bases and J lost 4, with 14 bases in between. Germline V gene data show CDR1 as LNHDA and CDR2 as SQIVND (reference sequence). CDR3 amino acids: CASSLKTVLYGYTF. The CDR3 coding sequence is TGTGCCAGTAGTCTAAAGACAGTACTCTATGGCTACACCTTC.

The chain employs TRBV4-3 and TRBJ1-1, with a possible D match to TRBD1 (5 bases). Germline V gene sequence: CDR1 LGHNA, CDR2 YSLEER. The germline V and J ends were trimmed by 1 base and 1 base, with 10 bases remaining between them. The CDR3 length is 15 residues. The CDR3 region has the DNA TGCGCCAGCAGCCAAGCGGGGACGGAGAACACTGAAGCTTTCTTT. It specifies CASSQAGTENTEAFF.

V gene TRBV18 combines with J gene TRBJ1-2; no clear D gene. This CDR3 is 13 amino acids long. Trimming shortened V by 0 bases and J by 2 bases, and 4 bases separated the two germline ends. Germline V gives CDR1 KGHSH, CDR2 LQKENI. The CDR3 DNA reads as TGTGCCAGCTCACCACCGGGAAACTATGGCTACACCTTC. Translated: CASSPPGNYGYTF.

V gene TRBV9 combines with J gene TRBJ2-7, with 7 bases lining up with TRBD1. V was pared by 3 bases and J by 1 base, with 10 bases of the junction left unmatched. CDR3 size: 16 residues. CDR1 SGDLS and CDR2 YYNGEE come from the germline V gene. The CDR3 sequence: CASSGGTDLMSYEQYF. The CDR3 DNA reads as TGTGCCAGCAGCGGAGGGACAGATCTCATGTCCTACGAGCAGTACTTC. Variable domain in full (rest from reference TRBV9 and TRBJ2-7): DSGVTQTPKHLITATGQRVTLRCSPRSGDLSVYWYQQSLDQGLQFLIQYYNGEERAKGNILERFSAQQFPDLHSELNLSSLELGDSALYFCASSGGTDLMSYEQYFGPGTRLTVT.

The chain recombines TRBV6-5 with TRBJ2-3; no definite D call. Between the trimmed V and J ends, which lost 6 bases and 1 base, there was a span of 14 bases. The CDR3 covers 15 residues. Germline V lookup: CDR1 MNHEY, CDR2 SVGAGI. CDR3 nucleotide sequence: TGTGCCAGCAGCCTCAGCGTTTGGGGCACAGATACGCAGTATTTT. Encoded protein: CASSLSVWGTDTQYF.

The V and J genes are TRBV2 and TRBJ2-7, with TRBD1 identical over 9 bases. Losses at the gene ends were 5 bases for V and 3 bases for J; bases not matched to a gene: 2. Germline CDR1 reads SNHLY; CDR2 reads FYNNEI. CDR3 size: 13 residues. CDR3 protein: CASSRTGVYEQYF. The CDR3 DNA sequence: TGTGCCAGCAGTCGGACAGGGGTCTACGAGCAGTACTTC.

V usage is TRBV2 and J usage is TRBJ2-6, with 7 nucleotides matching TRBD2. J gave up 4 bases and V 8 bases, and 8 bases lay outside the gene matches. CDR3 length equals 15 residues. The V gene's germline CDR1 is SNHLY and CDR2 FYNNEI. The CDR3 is CASLPGRAGANVLTF. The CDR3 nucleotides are TGTGCCAGCTTGCCAGGGAGGGCCGGGGCCAACGTCCTGACTTTC.

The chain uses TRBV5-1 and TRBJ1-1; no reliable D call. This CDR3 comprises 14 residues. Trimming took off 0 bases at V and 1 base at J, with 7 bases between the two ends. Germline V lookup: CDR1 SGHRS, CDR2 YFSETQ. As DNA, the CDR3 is TGCGCCAGCAGCTTGGGGCAAGAGAACACTGAAGCTTTCTTT. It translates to CASSLGQENTEAFF.

CDR3 sequence reads: CASSSPGDGSGNTIYF. The CDR3 DNA reads TGTGCCAGCAGCTCACCGGGGGATGGCTCTGGAAACACCATATATTTT. V and J are TRBV7-8 and TRBJ1-3; tentatively, D is TRBD1 (5 bases). The CDR3 length is 16 residues. The V gene's germline CDR1 is SGHVS and CDR2 FQNEAQ. Between the trimmed V and J ends, which lost 4 bases and 0 bases, there was a span of 13 bases.

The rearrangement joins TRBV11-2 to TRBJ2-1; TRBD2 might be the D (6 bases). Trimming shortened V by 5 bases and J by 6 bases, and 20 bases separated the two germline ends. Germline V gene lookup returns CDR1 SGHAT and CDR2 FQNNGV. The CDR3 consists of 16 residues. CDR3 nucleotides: TGTGCCAGCAGCCCCCCCGGCGCGGGAACGAGCAATGAGCAGTTCTTC. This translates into CASSPPGAGTSNEQFF. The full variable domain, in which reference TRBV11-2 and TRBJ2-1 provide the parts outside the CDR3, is EAGVAQSPRYKIIEKRQSVAFWCNPISGHATLYWYQQILGQGPKLLIQFQNNGVVDDSQLPKDRFSAERLKGVDSTLKIQPAKLEDSAVYLCASSPPGAGTSNEQFFGPGTRLTVL.

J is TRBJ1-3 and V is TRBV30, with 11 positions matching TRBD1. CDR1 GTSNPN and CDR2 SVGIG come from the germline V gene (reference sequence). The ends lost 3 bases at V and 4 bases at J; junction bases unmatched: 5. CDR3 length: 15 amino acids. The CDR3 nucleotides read TGTGCCTGGAGCTCGGGGGACAGGGGGGGAAACACCATATATTTT. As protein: CAWSSGDRGGNTIYF.

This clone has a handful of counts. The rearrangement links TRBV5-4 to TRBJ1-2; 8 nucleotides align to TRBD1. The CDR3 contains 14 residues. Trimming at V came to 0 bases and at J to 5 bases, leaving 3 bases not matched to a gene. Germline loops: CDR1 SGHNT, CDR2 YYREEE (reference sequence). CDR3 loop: CASSLAGGGYGYTF. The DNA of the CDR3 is TGTGCCAGCAGCTTGGCAGGGGGCGGTTATGGCTACACCTTC.

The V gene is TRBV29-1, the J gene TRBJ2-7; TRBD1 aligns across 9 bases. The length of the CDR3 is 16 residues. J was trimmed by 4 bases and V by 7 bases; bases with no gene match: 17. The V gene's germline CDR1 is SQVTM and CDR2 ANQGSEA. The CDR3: CSAIPGQGSGAYEQYF. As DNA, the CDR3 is TGCAGCGCTATCCCGGGACAGGGAAGCGGGGCATACGAGCAGTACTTC.

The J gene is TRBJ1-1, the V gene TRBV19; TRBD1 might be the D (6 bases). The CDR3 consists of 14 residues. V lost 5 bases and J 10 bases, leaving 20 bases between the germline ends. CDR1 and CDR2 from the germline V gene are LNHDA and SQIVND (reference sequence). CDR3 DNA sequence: TGTGCCAGTAGTTTCTCCCCTCGACAGGCAGGAGCTTTCTTT. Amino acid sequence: CASSFSPRQAGAFF.

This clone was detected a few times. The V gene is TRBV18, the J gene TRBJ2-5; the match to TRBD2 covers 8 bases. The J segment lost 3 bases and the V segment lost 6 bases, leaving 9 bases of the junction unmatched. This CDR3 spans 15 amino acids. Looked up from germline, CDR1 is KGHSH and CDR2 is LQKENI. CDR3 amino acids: CASSPSTSAKETQYF. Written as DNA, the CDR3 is TGTGCCAGCTCGCCATCGACTAGCGCGAAAGAGACCCAGTACTTC.

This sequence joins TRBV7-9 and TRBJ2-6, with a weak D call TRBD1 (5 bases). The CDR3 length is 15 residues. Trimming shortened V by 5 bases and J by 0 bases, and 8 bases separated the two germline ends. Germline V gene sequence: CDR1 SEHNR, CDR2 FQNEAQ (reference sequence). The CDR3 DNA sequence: TGTGCCAGCAGCCTCAGGGTCTCTGGGGCCAACGTCCTGACTTTC. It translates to CASSLRVSGANVLTF.

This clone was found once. CDR3 protein: CATSRDVGAGEAFF. CDR3 sequence (DNA): TGTGCCACCAGCAGAGATGTGGGGGCCGGTGAAGCTTTCTTT. The V and J genes are TRBV15 and TRBJ1-1; D may be TRBD1 (6 bases). Trimming stripped 0 bases from V and 7 bases from J, with 12 bases between. Germline lookup yields CDR1 LNHNV and CDR2 YYDKDF (reference sequence). The CDR3 consists of 14 residues.

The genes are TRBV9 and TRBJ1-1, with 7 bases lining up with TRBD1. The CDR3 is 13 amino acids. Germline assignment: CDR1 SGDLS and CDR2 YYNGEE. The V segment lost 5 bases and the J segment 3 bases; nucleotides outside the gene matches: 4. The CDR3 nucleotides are TGTGCCAGCAGATCTACAGGGGACACTGAAGCTTTCTTT. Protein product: CASRSTGDTEAFF.

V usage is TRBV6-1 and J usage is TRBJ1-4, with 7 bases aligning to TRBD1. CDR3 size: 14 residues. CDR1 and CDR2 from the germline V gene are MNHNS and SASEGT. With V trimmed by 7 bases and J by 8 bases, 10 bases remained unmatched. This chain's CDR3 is CASNNRGGREKLFF. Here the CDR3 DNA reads TGTGCCAGCAATAACAGGGGAGGGCGGGAAAAACTGTTTTTT.

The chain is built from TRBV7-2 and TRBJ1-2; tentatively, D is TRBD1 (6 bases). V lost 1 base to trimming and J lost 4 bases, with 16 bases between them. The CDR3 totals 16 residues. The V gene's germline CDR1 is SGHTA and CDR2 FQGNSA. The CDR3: CASSLGGTGSSYGYTF. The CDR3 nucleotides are TGTGCCAGCAGCTTAGGAGGTACAGGGTCAAGCTATGGCTACACCTTC.

CDR3 in amino acids: CASSPAPADTQYF. The CDR3 nucleotides read TGTGCCAGCAGCCCGGCCCCCGCGGATACGCAGTATTTT. V gene TRBV5-6 combines with J gene TRBJ2-3; no clear D. Per the germline V gene, CDR1 is SGHDT and CDR2 is YYEEEE. V was shortened by 4 bases and J by 6 bases, with 12 bases between the two germline ends. The CDR3 runs to 13 residues.

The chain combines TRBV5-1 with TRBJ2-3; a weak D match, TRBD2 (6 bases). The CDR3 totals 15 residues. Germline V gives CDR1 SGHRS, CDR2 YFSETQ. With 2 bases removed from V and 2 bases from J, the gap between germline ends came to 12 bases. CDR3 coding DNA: TGCGCCAGCAGCTTTGGGGGAGGCACCACAGATACGCAGTATTTT. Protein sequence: CASSFGGGTTDTQYF.

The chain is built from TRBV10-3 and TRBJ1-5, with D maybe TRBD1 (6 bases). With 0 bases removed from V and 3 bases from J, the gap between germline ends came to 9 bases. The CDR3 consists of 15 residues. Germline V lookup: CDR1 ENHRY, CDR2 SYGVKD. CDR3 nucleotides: TGTGCCATCAGTGAGTCTGGACAGCCCAATCAGCCCCAGCATTTT. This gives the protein CAISESGQPNQPQHF.

CDR3 DNA sequence: TGTGCCAGCAGCCCCCGGACAGGGGAAGAGACCCAGTACTTC. This encodes CASSPRTGEETQYF. The chain links TRBV9 to TRBJ2-5; 9 nucleotides match TRBD1. CDR3 length: 14 amino acids. Germline trimming cut 4 bases from V and 3 bases from J; bases unmatched to any gene: 4. Per the germline V gene, CDR1 is SGDLS and CDR2 is YYNGEE. The variable domain in full, completed from reference TRBV9 and TRBJ2-5, reads DSGVTQTPKHLITATGQRVTLRCSPRSGDLSVYWYQQSLDQGLQFLIQYYNGEERAKGNILERFSAQQFPDLHSELNLSSLELGDSALYFCASSPRTGEETQYFGPGTRLLVL.

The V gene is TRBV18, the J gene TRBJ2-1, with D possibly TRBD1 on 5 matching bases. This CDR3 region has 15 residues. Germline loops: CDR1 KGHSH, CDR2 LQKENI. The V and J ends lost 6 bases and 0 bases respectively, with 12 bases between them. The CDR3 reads CASSQQVSSYNEQFF. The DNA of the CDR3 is TGTGCCAGCTCGCAACAGGTGAGCTCCTACAATGAGCAGTTCTTC.

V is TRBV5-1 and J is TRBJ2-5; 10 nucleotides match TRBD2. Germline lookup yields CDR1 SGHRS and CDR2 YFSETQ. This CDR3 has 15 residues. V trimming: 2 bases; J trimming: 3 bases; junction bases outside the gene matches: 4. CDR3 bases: TGCGCCAGCAGCTTCCTAGCGGGAGTGGAAGAGACCCAGTACTTC. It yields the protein CASSFLAGVEETQYF.

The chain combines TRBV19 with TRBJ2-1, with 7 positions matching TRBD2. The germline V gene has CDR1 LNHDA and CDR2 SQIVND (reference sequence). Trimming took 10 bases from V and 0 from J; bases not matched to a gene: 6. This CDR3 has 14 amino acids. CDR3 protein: CATRKRGSYNEQFF. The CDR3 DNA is TGTGCCACCCGAAAGCGGGGCTCCTACAATGAGCAGTTCTTC.

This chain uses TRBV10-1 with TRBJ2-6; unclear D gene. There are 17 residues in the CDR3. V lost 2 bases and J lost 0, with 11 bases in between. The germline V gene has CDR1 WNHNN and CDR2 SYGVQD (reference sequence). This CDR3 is CASSELRTGSGANVLTF. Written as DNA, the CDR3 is TGCGCCAGCAGTGAGCTCCGGACCGGCTCTGGGGCCAACGTCCTGACTTTC.

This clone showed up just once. CDR3 protein: CASSATLRGGTDTQYF. CDR3 sequence (DNA): TGTGCCAGCAGTGCGACCCTGCGGGGCGGCACAGATACGCAGTATTTT. The rearrangement links TRBV6-4 to TRBJ2-3; D perhaps matches TRBD2 (6 bases). Trimming removed 4 bases from V and 1 base from J, with 15 bases in between. Looked up from germline, CDR1 is MRHNA and CDR2 is SNTAGT. The CDR3 has 16 residues.